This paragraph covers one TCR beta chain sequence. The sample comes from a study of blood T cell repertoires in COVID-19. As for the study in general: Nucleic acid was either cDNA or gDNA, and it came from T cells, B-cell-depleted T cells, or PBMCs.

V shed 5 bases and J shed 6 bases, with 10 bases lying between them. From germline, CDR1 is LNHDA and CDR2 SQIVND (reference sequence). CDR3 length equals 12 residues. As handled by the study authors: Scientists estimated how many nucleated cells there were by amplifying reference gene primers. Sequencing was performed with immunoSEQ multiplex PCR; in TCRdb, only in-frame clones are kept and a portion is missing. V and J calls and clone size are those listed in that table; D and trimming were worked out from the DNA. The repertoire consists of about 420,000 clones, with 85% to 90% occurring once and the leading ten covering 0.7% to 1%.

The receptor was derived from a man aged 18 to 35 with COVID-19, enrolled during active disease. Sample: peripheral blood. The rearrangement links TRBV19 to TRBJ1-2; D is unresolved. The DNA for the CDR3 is TGTGCCAGTAGTTTGGGCGATAATGGCTACACCTTC. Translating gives CASSLGDNGYTF.